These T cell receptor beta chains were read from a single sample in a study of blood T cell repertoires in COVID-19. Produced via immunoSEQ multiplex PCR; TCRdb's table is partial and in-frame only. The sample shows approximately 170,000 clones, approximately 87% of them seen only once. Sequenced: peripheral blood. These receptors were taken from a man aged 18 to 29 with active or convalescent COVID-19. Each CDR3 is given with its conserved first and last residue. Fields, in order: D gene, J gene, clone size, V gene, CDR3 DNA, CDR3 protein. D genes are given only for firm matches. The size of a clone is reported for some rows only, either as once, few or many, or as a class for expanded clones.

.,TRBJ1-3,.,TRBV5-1,TGCGCCAGCAGATTGGACGGGACTGGAAACACCATATATTTT,CASRLDGTGNTIYF
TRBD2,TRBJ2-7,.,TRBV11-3,TGTGCCAGCAGCTCTGTTGCGGGAGTCAACGAGCAGTACTTC,CASSSVAGVNEQYF
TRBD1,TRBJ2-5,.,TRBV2,TGTGCCAGCGGACAGGGGGCTCGGGGAGAGACCCAGTACTTC,CASGQGARGETQYF
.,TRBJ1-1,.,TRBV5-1,TGCGCCAGCAGCCCGACATCGGAGAACACTGAAGCTTTCTTT,CASSPTSENTEAFF
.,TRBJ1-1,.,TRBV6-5,TGTGCCAGCAGTTACTCGCAGATGAACACTGAAGCTTTCTTT,CASSYSQMNTEAFF
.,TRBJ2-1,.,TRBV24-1,TGTGCCACCAGTGATTCGGACAGCCTCAATGAGCAGTTCTTC,CATSDSDSLNEQFF
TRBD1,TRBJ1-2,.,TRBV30,TGTGCCTGGAGTGACCAGACAGGGTTCATAGGCTACACCTTC,CAWSDQTGFIGYTF
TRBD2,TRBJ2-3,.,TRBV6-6,TGTGCCAGCAGTGTGACTAGCGGGGTCACAGATACGCAGTATTTT,CASSVTSGVTDTQYF
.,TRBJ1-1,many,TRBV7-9,TGTGCCAGCACCTTCAGGACAGCGACCCGCACTGAAGCTTTCTTT,CASTFRTATRTEAFF
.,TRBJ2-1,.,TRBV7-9,TGTGCCAGCCAGGACTGGAACAATGAGCAGTTCTTC,CASQDWNNEQFF
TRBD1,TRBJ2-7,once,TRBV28,TGTGCCAGCGAAGGACAGGGGACCTCTTATTACTACGAGCAGTACTTC,CASEGQGTSYYYEQYF
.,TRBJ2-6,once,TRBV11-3,TGTGCCAGCAGCTCTCGGGGTAGCTCTGGGGCCAACGTCCTGACTTTC,CASSSRGSSGANVLTF
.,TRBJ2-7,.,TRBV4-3,TGCGCCAGCAGCCAGACGAGCGGGCTCGTCTACGAGCAGTACTTC,CASSQTSGLVYEQYF
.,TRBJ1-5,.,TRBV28,TGTGCCAGCAGCACTCAGGGTATCCAGCCCCAGCATTTT,CASSTQGIQPQHF
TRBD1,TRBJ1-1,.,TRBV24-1,TGTGCCACCAAGGGACAGGGCGAAATGAACACTGAAGCTTTCTTT,CATKGQGEMNTEAFF
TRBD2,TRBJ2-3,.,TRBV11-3,TGTGCCAGCAGCCCCGCTCTAGCGGGAGGCACCGATACGCAGTATTTT,CASSPALAGGTDTQYF
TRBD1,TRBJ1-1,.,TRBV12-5,TGTGCTAGTGGTCCCCCCGACAGGGAAGAAGCTTTCTTT,CASGPPDREEAFF
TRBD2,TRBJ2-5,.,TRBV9,TGTGCCAGCAGCGTAGGGGTTAGGGCGGGGGGAGGAGAGACCCAGTACTTC,CASSVGVRAGGGETQYF
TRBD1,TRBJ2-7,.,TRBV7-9,TGTGCCAGCAGCGCCCAGGCAGGGGGCGTCTACGAGCAGTACTTC,CASSAQAGGVYEQYF
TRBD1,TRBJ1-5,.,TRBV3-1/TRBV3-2,TGTGCCAGCAGCCAAGATCGGGAAAGACAGGGCGGCAATCAGCCCCAGCATTTT,CASSQDRERQGGNQPQHF
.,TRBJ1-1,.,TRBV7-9,TGTGCCAGCAGCCTGGGCGCGGGATTGAACACTGAAGCTTTCTTT,CASSLGAGLNTEAFF
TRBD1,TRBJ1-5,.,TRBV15,TGTGCCACCAGCAATGGACAGGGGGACAATCAGCCCCAGCATTTT,CATSNGQGDNQPQHF
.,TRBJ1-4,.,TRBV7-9,TGTGCCAGCAGCTTGGGCCTAACTAATGAAAAACTGTTTTTT,CASSLGLTNEKLFF
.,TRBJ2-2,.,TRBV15,TGTGCCACCAGCAGAGATCTCGCCGGGGAGCTGTTTTTT,CATSRDLAGELFF
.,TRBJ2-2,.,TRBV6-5,TGTGCCAGCAGGACCAGTGAGGCCGGGGAGCTGTTTTTT,CASRTSEAGELFF
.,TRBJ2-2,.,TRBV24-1,TGTGCCACCAGTGATTTAAGGGGCCTGAACACCGGGGAGCTGTTTTTT,CATSDLRGLNTGELFF
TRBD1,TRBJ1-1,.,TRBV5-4,TGTGCCTTGGGACAGGGGGCGCGGAACACTGAAGCTTTCTTT,CALGQGARNTEAFF
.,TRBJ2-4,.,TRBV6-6,TGTGCCAGCAGTTACTTCCAGGAAGAGAACATTCAGTACTTC,CASSYFQEENIQYF
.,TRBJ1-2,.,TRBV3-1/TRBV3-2,TGTGCCAGCAGCCCCGGGATGACTCCATGGCATGGCTACACCTTC,CASSPGMTPWHGYTF
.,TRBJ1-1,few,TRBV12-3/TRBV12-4,TGTGCCAGCACCACCTTCGGGGACACTGAAGCTTTCTTT,CASTTFGDTEAFF
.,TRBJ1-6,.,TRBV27,TGTGCCAGCAGTTTATCAGGGGTCGGTAATTCACCCCTCCACTTT,CASSLSGVGNSPLHF